These 7 T cell receptor beta chains were sequenced from one sample in a study of blood T cells in healthy people across ages. A second PCR of 7 to 11 cycles used a sample-barcoded 5' primer and a J-beta primer mix. Using its own MiXCR run on the 5' RACE reads, TCRdb lists one record per CDR3 protein. The data contain 650,000 to 800,000 distinct CDR3 sequences, 40% to 50% of them singletons. Input material: blood. The source of these receptors is a man aged 60-69 years in good health.

CDR3 nucleotides: TGTGCCAGCAGCTTAGCGGGAGGGAACTCCTACAATGAGCAGTTCTTC. As protein: CASSLAGGNSYNEQFF. This chain connects TRBV7-6 to TRBJ2-1; 7 bases agree with TRBD2. CDR3 length equals 16 residues. Germline trimming cut 0 bases from V and 0 bases from J; bases unmatched to any gene: 2. CDR1 and CDR2 (germline): SGHVS, FNYEAQ.

The J gene is TRBJ1-2, the V gene TRBV28; TRBD1 agrees at 11 bases. Unmatched junction bases numbered 10, after V lost 8 bases and J lost 8 bases. Germline V gene sequence: CDR1 MDHEN, CDR2 SYDVKM. The CDR3 has 14 amino acids. The CDR3 coding sequence is TGTGCCAGCCGCGATAGGACAGGGGGCCGCGGCTACACCTTC. This encodes CASRDRTGGRGYTF.

As for this clonotype: A junction end diverges from the germline sequence, so it may reflect a read error. The rearrangement joins TRBV7-8 to TRBJ2-1, with 8 bases lining up with TRBD2. CDR1 SGHVS and CDR2 FQNEAQ come from the germline V gene. The CDR3 sequence is 15 residues long. The CDR3 bases are TGTGCCAGCAGCCCAGAGGTAGCGGGGAATAATGAGCGGTTCTTC. It encodes CASSPEVAGNNERFF.

J is TRBJ1-6 and V is TRBV18, with TRBD1 matching over 8 bases. Germline CDR1 KGHSH, CDR2 LQKENI. V lost 2 bases to trimming and J lost 7 bases; unmatched junction nucleotides: 4. This CDR3 region has 15 residues. CDR3 nucleotides: TGTGCCAGCTCACCAGCGACAGGGGTAAATTCACCCCTCCACTTT. It translates to CASSPATGVNSPLHF.

This clonotype was recorded once. The chain links TRBV7-2 to TRBJ2-3; 8 positions agree with TRBD2. The germline gives CDR1 SGHTA, CDR2 FQGNSA. The CDR3 loop spans 17 amino acids. J was trimmed by 2 bases and V by 4 bases; bases with no gene match: 11. CDR3 loop: CASSSKFGTRATDTQYF. CDR3 nucleotide sequence: TGTGCCAGCAGCTCAAAGTTCGGGACTAGGGCCACAGATACGCAGTATTTT.

This clonotype was detected only a few times. The rearrangement uses TRBV27 and TRBJ2-5; D is undetermined. The end of the DNA aligns better with TRBJ2-7, so the J call may be wrong. CDR1 and CDR2 from the germline V gene are MNHEY and SMNVEV (reference sequence). CDR3 size: 15 residues. The CDR3 protein is CASSSPGQKDYEQYF. In DNA, the CDR3 is TGTGCCAGCAGTTCCCCCGGGCAGAAAGACTACGAGCAGTACTTC.

The V call is TRBV9, the J call TRBJ2-1; 11 nucleotides align to TRBD2. The CDR3 runs 15 residues. Germline CDR1 and CDR2: SGDLS and YYNGEE. V lost 2 bases and J lost 4; bases outside the gene matches: 2. CDR3 bases: TGTGCCAGCAGCGTTACTAGCGGGGGTTACAATGAGCAGTTCTTC. It encodes CASSVTSGGYNEQFF.